These T cell receptor beta chains were read from a single sample in a study of OX40 agonist ivuxolimab in advanced cancers. Method: immunoSEQ multiplex PCR; TCRdb's copy keeps in-frame clones and lacks some. In the table there are 80,000 to 130,000 clones, 90% of which are singletons. Specimen: CD4+ or CD8+ T cells sorted from blood, collected in a trial of the OX40 agonist ivuxolimab. The receptors here all came from an adult with an advanced solid tumor such as melanoma, head and neck, liver or kidney cancer. The CDR3 runs from the conserved cysteine through the conserved F or W. The D gene is left open where the match is weak. Clone size is stated in some rows and not others, as once, few, many or a class when expanded.

d_call: TRBD1; j_call: TRBJ2-5; clone_size: NA; v_call: TRBV28; cdr3_length: 16; cdr3_nt: TGTGCCAGCAGTTGGTACGGGCAGGGGGTTGGAGAGACCCAGTACTTC; cdr3_aa: CASSWYGQGVGETQYF
d_call: NA; j_call: TRBJ1-5; clone_size: NA; v_call: TRBV18; cdr3_length: 13; cdr3_nt: TGTGCCAGCTCACCACCGGGGAATCAGCCCCAGCATTTT; cdr3_aa: CASSPPGNQPQHF
d_call: TRBD1; j_call: TRBJ1-2; clone_size: once; v_call: TRBV4-2; cdr3_length: 15; cdr3_nt: TGTGCCAGCAGCCAAGATAGAGGGGGCCCCGGTGGCTACACCTTC; cdr3_aa: CASSQDRGGPGGYTF
d_call: TRBD2; j_call: TRBJ2-1; clone_size: NA; v_call: TRBV5-1; cdr3_length: 15; cdr3_nt: TGCGCCAGCAGCCCCGGGACTAGCGGAGGCAATGAGCAGTTCTTC; cdr3_aa: CASSPGTSGGNEQFF
d_call: NA; j_call: TRBJ2-5; clone_size: NA; v_call: TRBV18; cdr3_length: 14; cdr3_nt: TGTGCCAGCTCACGTGCGAGTTACCAAGAGACCCAGTACTTC; cdr3_aa: CASSRASYQETQYF
d_call: TRBD1; j_call: TRBJ1-4; clone_size: once; v_call: TRBV6-1; cdr3_length: 15; cdr3_nt: TGTGCCAGCAGTGAAACCGCGGGGACAGGGGAAAAACTGTTTTTT; cdr3_aa: CASSETAGTGEKLFF
d_call: TRBD2; j_call: TRBJ2-3; clone_size: NA; v_call: TRBV5-4; cdr3_length: 16; cdr3_nt: TGTGCCAGCAGCGACGGGACTAGCGTTCGCACAGATACGCAGTATTTT; cdr3_aa: CASSDGTSVRTDTQYF
d_call: TRBD1; j_call: TRBJ2-2; clone_size: NA; v_call: TRBV6-5; cdr3_length: 15; cdr3_nt: TGTGCCAGCAGTGGAGACAGGGGAGGCACCGGGGAGCTGTTTTTT; cdr3_aa: CASSGDRGGTGELFF
d_call: TRBD1; j_call: TRBJ1-5; clone_size: NA; v_call: TRBV30; cdr3_length: 13; cdr3_nt: TGTGCCTGGGGGACAGCGACTAATCAGCCCCAGCATTTT; cdr3_aa: CAWGTATNQPQHF
d_call: TRBD1; j_call: TRBJ2-5; clone_size: NA; v_call: TRBV7-9; cdr3_length: 14; cdr3_nt: TGTGCCAGCAGCTTTACAACAGGGGTGGAGACCCAGTACTTC; cdr3_aa: CASSFTTGVETQYF
d_call: NA; j_call: TRBJ2-5; clone_size: NA; v_call: TRBV15; cdr3_length: 15; cdr3_nt: TGTGCCACCAGCAGAGATGGTCTGGGACAAGAGACCCAGTACTTC; cdr3_aa: CATSRDGLGQETQYF
d_call: TRBD2; j_call: TRBJ2-7; clone_size: NA; v_call: TRBV2; cdr3_length: 15; cdr3_nt: TGTGCCAGCAGCGTAGGGACTAGCGGAACCTACGAGCAGTACTTC; cdr3_aa: CASSVGTSGTYEQYF
d_call: NA; j_call: TRBJ2-1; clone_size: few; v_call: TRBV19; cdr3_length: 16; cdr3_nt: TGTGCCAGTAGTCTCCAGACGGGCATCCGAGGGGTGGAGCAGTTCTTC; cdr3_aa: CASSLQTGIRGVEQFF
d_call: TRBD2; j_call: TRBJ2-1; clone_size: NA; v_call: TRBV5-4; cdr3_length: 16; cdr3_nt: TGTGCCAGCAGTTTTTTATCTAGCGGGAGATACAATGAGCAGTTCTTC; cdr3_aa: CASSFLSSGRYNEQFF
d_call: TRBD1; j_call: TRBJ2-1; clone_size: NA; v_call: TRBV18; cdr3_length: 14; cdr3_nt: TGTGCCAGCTCACCCCAGGGGGTATACAATGAGCAGTTCTTC; cdr3_aa: CASSPQGVYNEQFF
d_call: TRBD2; j_call: TRBJ2-1; clone_size: NA; v_call: TRBV28; cdr3_length: 16; cdr3_nt: TGTGCCAGCAGCCGATTAGCGGGAGGTTCCTACAATGAGCAGTTCTTC; cdr3_aa: CASSRLAGGSYNEQFF
d_call: NA; j_call: TRBJ1-5; clone_size: few; v_call: TRBV28; cdr3_length: 13; cdr3_nt: TGTGCCAGCCAGACGCCTGTATATCAGCCCCAGCATTTT; cdr3_aa: CASQTPVYQPQHF
d_call: NA; j_call: TRBJ2-1; clone_size: NA; v_call: TRBV15; cdr3_length: 16; cdr3_nt: TGTGCCACCAGCAGCCCGTACGGGGGGCATTACAATGAGCAGTTCTTC; cdr3_aa: CATSSPYGGHYNEQFF
d_call: NA; j_call: TRBJ2-5; clone_size: NA; v_call: TRBV7-7; cdr3_length: 14; cdr3_nt: TGTGCCAGCAGCCCAACACGCGCACAAGAGACCCAGTACTTC; cdr3_aa: CASSPTRAQETQYF
d_call: NA; j_call: TRBJ1-1; clone_size: NA; v_call: TRBV10-3; cdr3_length: 13; cdr3_nt: TGTGCCATCAGTGAGTCGCCGAACACTGAAGCTTTCTTT; cdr3_aa: CAISESPNTEAFF
d_call: NA; j_call: TRBJ2-7; clone_size: few; v_call: TRBV4-2; cdr3_length: 17; cdr3_nt: TGTGCCAGCAGCCAAGAATTACACAGGACCATTCCCTACGAGCAGTACTTC; cdr3_aa: CASSQELHRTIPYEQYF
d_call: NA; j_call: TRBJ2-3; clone_size: NA; v_call: TRBV19; cdr3_length: 16; cdr3_nt: TGTGCCAGTAGTACCCCCCAGACGGCTAGAGCAGATACGCAGTATTTT; cdr3_aa: CASSTPQTARADTQYF
d_call: TRBD1; j_call: TRBJ2-1; clone_size: few; v_call: TRBV4-1; cdr3_length: 13; cdr3_nt: TGCGCCAGCAGCCAAGAGGGACAGGGGACGCAGTTCTTC; cdr3_aa: CASSQEGQGTQFF
d_call: TRBD1; j_call: TRBJ2-5; clone_size: NA; v_call: TRBV7-9; cdr3_length: 14; cdr3_nt: TGTGCCAGCAGCCCGGGACAGGGACAAGAGACCCAGTACTTC; cdr3_aa: CASSPGQGQETQYF
d_call: NA; j_call: TRBJ2-2; clone_size: NA; v_call: TRBV19; cdr3_length: 15; cdr3_nt: TGTGCCAGTAGTATAGGGCAGGTGAACACCGGGGAGCTGTTTTTT; cdr3_aa: CASSIGQVNTGELFF
d_call: NA; j_call: TRBJ2-1; clone_size: NA; v_call: TRBV2; cdr3_length: 13; cdr3_nt: TGTGCCAGCAGTGAGCTTCCGGGCGATGAGCAGTTCTTC; cdr3_aa: CASSELPGDEQFF
d_call: NA; j_call: TRBJ2-6; clone_size: once; v_call: TRBV18; cdr3_length: 15; cdr3_nt: TGTGCCAGCTCACCTTCGGCGTCTGGGGCCAACGTCCTGACTTTC; cdr3_aa: CASSPSASGANVLTF
d_call: TRBD2; j_call: TRBJ2-1; clone_size: once; v_call: TRBV10-1; cdr3_length: 14; cdr3_nt: TGCGCCAGCAGCGGGACTAGCGGGAGTGTAGACCGGTTCTTC; cdr3_aa: CASSGTSGSVDRFF
d_call: TRBD2; j_call: TRBJ2-1; clone_size: NA; v_call: TRBV19; cdr3_length: 15; cdr3_nt: TGTGCCAGTAGACAACTAGCGGGAGCATACAATGAGCAGTTCTTC; cdr3_aa: CASRQLAGAYNEQFF
d_call: TRBD1; j_call: TRBJ2-2; clone_size: NA; v_call: TRBV7-3; cdr3_length: 14; cdr3_nt: TGTGCCAGCAATCCGGGACAGGGGTTCGGGGAGCTGTTTTTT; cdr3_aa: CASNPGQGFGELFF
d_call: TRBD2; j_call: TRBJ2-3; clone_size: NA; v_call: TRBV18; cdr3_length: 16; cdr3_nt: TGTGCCAGCTCACTCAATTCAGCGGGAGGTGCGGATACGCAGTATTTT; cdr3_aa: CASSLNSAGGADTQYF
d_call: NA; j_call: TRBJ1-1; clone_size: NA; v_call: TRBV6-4; cdr3_length: 16; cdr3_nt: TGTGCCAGCAGTGACGGCCCGGGACCGACGAACACTGAAGCTTTCTTT; cdr3_aa: CASSDGPGPTNTEAFF
d_call: TRBD1; j_call: TRBJ1-5; clone_size: NA; v_call: TRBV7-2; cdr3_length: 15; cdr3_nt: TGTGCCAGCAGCTTAGGGACAGGGTTCAATCAGCCCCAGCATTTT; cdr3_aa: CASSLGTGFNQPQHF
d_call: NA; j_call: TRBJ2-7; clone_size: NA; v_call: TRBV21-1; cdr3_length: 11; cdr3_nt: TGTGCCAGCAGCCAAGCGGACGAGCAGTACTTC; cdr3_aa: CASSQADEQYF
d_call: NA; j_call: TRBJ2-4; clone_size: NA; v_call: TRBV7-3; cdr3_length: 13; cdr3_nt: TGTGCCAGCAGCTTAAAAGGGGGAAACATTCAGTACTTC; cdr3_aa: CASSLKGGNIQYF
d_call: NA; j_call: TRBJ1-2; clone_size: NA; v_call: TRBV11-2; cdr3_length: 12; cdr3_nt: TGTGCCAGCAGCTTAGCCGGATATGGCTACACCTTC; cdr3_aa: CASSLAGYGYTF
d_call: TRBD1; j_call: TRBJ1-5; clone_size: NA; v_call: TRBV6-5; cdr3_length: 14; cdr3_nt: TGTGCCAGCAGTTACGGGGACAGAAATCAGCCCCAGCATTTT; cdr3_aa: CASSYGDRNQPQHF
d_call: TRBD1; j_call: TRBJ2-1; clone_size: NA; v_call: TRBV6-5; cdr3_length: 15; cdr3_nt: TGTGCCAGCAGTTATGACAGGGGACAATACAATGAGCAGTTCTTC; cdr3_aa: CASSYDRGQYNEQFF
d_call: TRBD1; j_call: TRBJ2-7; clone_size: NA; v_call: TRBV6-5; cdr3_length: 14; cdr3_nt: TGTGCCAGCAGATCCGGGACAGGGGGCCACGAGCAGTACTTC; cdr3_aa: CASRSGTGGHEQYF
d_call: NA; j_call: TRBJ1-1; clone_size: NA; v_call: TRBV29-1; cdr3_length: 13; cdr3_nt: TGCAGCGTTGACACAGCTAGGGGCACTGAAGCTTTCTTT; cdr3_aa: CSVDTARGTEAFF
d_call: TRBD1; j_call: TRBJ1-3; clone_size: NA; v_call: TRBV18; cdr3_length: 14; cdr3_nt: TGTGCCAGCTCACCCGACAGGGGGAGAAACACCATATATTTT; cdr3_aa: CASSPDRGRNTIYF
d_call: NA; j_call: TRBJ2-3; clone_size: NA; v_call: TRBV11-2; cdr3_length: 11; cdr3_nt: TGTGCCAGCAGCTTATCAGATACGCAGTATTTT; cdr3_aa: CASSLSDTQYF
d_call: TRBD2; j_call: TRBJ2-2; clone_size: NA; v_call: TRBV9; cdr3_length: 14; cdr3_nt: TGTGCCAGCACAAGACTAGCCGGCACCGGGGAGCTGTTTTTT; cdr3_aa: CASTRLAGTGELFF
d_call: TRBD2; j_call: TRBJ2-3; clone_size: NA; v_call: TRBV7-9; cdr3_length: 15; cdr3_nt: TGTGCCAGCAGCCCCGGACTAGCGGTTATCCCGCCGCAGTATTTT; cdr3_aa: CASSPGLAVIPPQYF
d_call: TRBD1; j_call: TRBJ1-4; clone_size: NA; v_call: TRBV29-1; cdr3_length: 13; cdr3_nt: TGCAGCGTTGCCGCGACAGGGGGCGAAAAACTGTTTTTT; cdr3_aa: CSVAATGGEKLFF
d_call: TRBD2; j_call: TRBJ2-7; clone_size: NA; v_call: TRBV6-5; cdr3_length: 14; cdr3_nt: TGTGCCAGCCGGGACGGGAGGGCATATGACGAGCAGTACTTC; cdr3_aa: CASRDGRAYDEQYF
d_call: NA; j_call: TRBJ2-2; clone_size: NA; v_call: TRBV28; cdr3_length: 16; cdr3_nt: TGTGCCAGCAGTTTCATAAGGCAGTCGAACACCGGGGAGCTGTTTTTT; cdr3_aa: CASSFIRQSNTGELFF
d_call: TRBD2; j_call: TRBJ2-1; clone_size: NA; v_call: TRBV7-3; cdr3_length: 16; cdr3_nt: TGTGCCAGCAGCTTAACTAGCGGGAGAGGGTACAATGAGCAGTTCTTC; cdr3_aa: CASSLTSGRGYNEQFF
d_call: NA; j_call: TRBJ2-1; clone_size: NA; v_call: TRBV7-3; cdr3_length: 16; cdr3_nt: TGTGCCAGCAGCTATTCGGCTAGCGTGCCCTACAATGAGCAGTTCTTC; cdr3_aa: CASSYSASVPYNEQFF
d_call: NA; j_call: TRBJ2-7; clone_size: NA; v_call: TRBV4-1; cdr3_length: 16; cdr3_nt: TGCGCCAGCAGCCAAGATACAGGGAGGTTACCCTACGAGCAGTACTTC; cdr3_aa: CASSQDTGRLPYEQYF
d_call: NA; j_call: TRBJ2-1; clone_size: NA; v_call: TRBV28; cdr3_length: 16; cdr3_nt: TGTGCCAGCAGTGGGAATACACCAACAGCCTACAATGAGCAGTTCTTC; cdr3_aa: CASSGNTPTAYNEQFF
d_call: TRBD1; j_call: TRBJ2-5; clone_size: NA; v_call: TRBV9; cdr3_length: 13; cdr3_nt: TGTGCCAGCAGCCCGGGACAGCAAGAGACCCAGTACTTC; cdr3_aa: CASSPGQQETQYF
d_call: NA; j_call: TRBJ2-1; clone_size: NA; v_call: TRBV7-8; cdr3_length: 17; cdr3_nt: TGTGCCAGCAGCTATGTCCCCACAGGTCTCTCCTACAATGAGCAGTTCTTC; cdr3_aa: CASSYVPTGLSYNEQFF
d_call: TRBD2; j_call: TRBJ2-1; clone_size: NA; v_call: TRBV29-1; cdr3_length: 15; cdr3_nt: TGCAGCGTCGCCCGGACTAGCGGGAGTTACAATGAGCAGTTCTTC; cdr3_aa: CSVARTSGSYNEQFF
d_call: NA; j_call: TRBJ2-7; clone_size: NA; v_call: TRBV7-2; cdr3_length: 13; cdr3_nt: TGTGCCAGCAGCTTCGGCGTCGCCTACGAGCAGTACTTC; cdr3_aa: CASSFGVAYEQYF
d_call: NA; j_call: TRBJ2-3; clone_size: NA; v_call: TRBV15; cdr3_length: 14; cdr3_nt: TGTGCCACCAGCGGCGGGACGAGTTTAGAGTTGCAGTATTTT; cdr3_aa: CATSGGTSLELQYF
d_call: TRBD2; j_call: TRBJ2-2; clone_size: NA; v_call: TRBV27; cdr3_length: 16; cdr3_nt: TGTGCCAGCAGTCCTCGACTAGCGGTCTATACCGGGGAGCTGTTTTTT; cdr3_aa: CASSPRLAVYTGELFF